This T cell receptor (beta chain) was recorded in a study of T cells expressing NK-cell markers. TCRdb reanalyzed the 5' RACE reads, giving one entry per CDR3 protein sequence and no DNA. The sample features 150,000 or so distinct CDR3 sequences, with 37% in its top ten. The specimen was blood T cells: a sorted CD56 or NKG2C T cell subset, CD4+ or CD8+ T cells, or bulk PBMC T cells (not recorded which). The source is a woman aged 45-60 years in good health.

This CDR3 reads CASSSGTATNQPQHF. The rearrangement joins TRBV27 to TRBJ1-5; the D call from TCRdb, TRBD1, cannot be confirmed without DNA. Per the germline V gene, CDR1 is MNHEY and CDR2 is SMNVEV (reference sequence). The CDR3 length is 15 residues.